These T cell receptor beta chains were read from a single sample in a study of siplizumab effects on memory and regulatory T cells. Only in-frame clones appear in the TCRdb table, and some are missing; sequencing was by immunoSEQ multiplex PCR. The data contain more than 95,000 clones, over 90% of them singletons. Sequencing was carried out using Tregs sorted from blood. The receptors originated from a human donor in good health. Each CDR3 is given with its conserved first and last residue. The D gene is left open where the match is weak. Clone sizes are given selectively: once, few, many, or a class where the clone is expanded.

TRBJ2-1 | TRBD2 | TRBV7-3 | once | TGTGCCAGCGGCACGGGGGGGCCTTACAATGAGCAGTTCTTC | CASGTGGPYNEQFF
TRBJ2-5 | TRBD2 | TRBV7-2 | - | TGTGGTTCGAAGGGTCAGCGGGGGGGCCGAGAGACCCAGTACTTC | CGSKGQRGGRETQYF
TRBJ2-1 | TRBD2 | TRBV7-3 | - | TGTGCCAGCAGCTTAGAGCGGGGGGGCCTCGATGAGCAGTTCTTC | CASSLERGGLDEQFF
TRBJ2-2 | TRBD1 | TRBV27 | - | TGTGCCAGCCGGATGACCGGGACAGCGAACACCGGGGAGCTGTTTTTT | CASRMTGTANTGELFF
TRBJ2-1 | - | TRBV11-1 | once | TGTGCCAGCAGCACTACTAGGACTGAGCAGTTCTTC | CASSTTRTEQFF
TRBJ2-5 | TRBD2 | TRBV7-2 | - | TGTGCCAGCGCGGGCGGGGGGGCATCGGAGACCCAGTACTTC | CASAGGGASETQYF
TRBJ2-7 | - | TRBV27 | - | TGTGCCAGCAGTTTTGTCGGCCTAGGCTCTACCGAGCAGTACTTC | CASSFVGLGSTEQYF
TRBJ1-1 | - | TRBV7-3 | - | TGTGCCAGCAGCTTGGGGACGGACACTGAAGCTTTCTTT | CASSLGTDTEAFF
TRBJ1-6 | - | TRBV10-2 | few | TGCGCCAGCAGCCCGCTTGACTCCTATAATTCACCCCTCCACTTT | CASSPLDSYNSPLHF
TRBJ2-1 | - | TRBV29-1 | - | TGCAGCGTTGATCGAGCGGGCATTTCGAATGAGCAGTTCTTC | CSVDRAGISNEQFF
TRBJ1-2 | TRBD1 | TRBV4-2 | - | TGTGCCAGCAGCCCATCAGGGGGCGACAGTTTTGGCTACACCTTC | CASSPSGGDSFGYTF
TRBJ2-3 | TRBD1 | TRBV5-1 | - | TGCGCCAGCAGCTTGGAAGGGGGCGTCATAATCGGTACGCAGTATTTT | CASSLEGGVIIGTQYF
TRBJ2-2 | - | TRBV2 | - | TGTGCCAGCAGATGGACAGACACCGGGGAGCTGTTTTTT | CASRWTDTGELFF
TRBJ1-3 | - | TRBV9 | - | TGTGCCAGCAGCGTAGGACGGAACTCTGGAAACACCATATATTTT | CASSVGRNSGNTIYF
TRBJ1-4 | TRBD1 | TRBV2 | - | TGTGCCGGGGGGGACAGGGCTACTGAAAAACTGTTTTTT | CAGGDRATEKLFF
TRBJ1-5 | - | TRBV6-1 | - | TGTGCCAGCAGTGGGAGACGGTCCAGAGGGCCCCAGCATTTT | CASSGRRSRGPQHF
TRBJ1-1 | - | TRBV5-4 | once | TGTGCCAGCAGCTGGGGGGGTAGGCCAGGGGTGGCGGAAGCTTTCTTT | CASSWGGRPGVAEAFF
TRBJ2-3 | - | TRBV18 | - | TGTGCCAGCTCACCGAAAAGCGGGCCGGTTGATACGCAGTATTTT | CASSPKSGPVDTQYF
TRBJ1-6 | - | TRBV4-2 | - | TGTGCCAGCAGCCAAGGGCGGGGCGTAAATTCACCCCTCCACTTT | CASSQGRGVNSPLHF
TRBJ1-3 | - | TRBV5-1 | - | TGCGCCAGCAGCTTGGCTCCGGGCGCTGGAAACACCATATATTTT | CASSLAPGAGNTIYF
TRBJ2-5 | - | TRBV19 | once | TGTGCCAGTAGTATTTTGGGGGGCCGAGAGACCCAGTACTTC | CASSILGGRETQYF
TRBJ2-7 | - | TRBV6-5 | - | TGTGCCAGCAGTTACCGGTCCGGGGCCACCCAGCACTTC | CASSYRSGATQHF
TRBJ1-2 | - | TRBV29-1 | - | TGCAGCGTTGAGCTCAACTATGGCTACACCTTC | CSVELNYGYTF
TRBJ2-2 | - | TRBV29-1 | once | TGCAGCGCCCGAAAGGGTAACACCGGGGAGCTGTTTTTT | CSARKGNTGELFF
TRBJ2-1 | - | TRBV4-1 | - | TGCGCCAGCAGCCAGGGGAAAGGCAGCTCCTACAATGAGCAGTTCTTC | CASSQGKGSSYNEQFF
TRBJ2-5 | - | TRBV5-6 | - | TGTGCCAGCAGCTTTTTCGAGAGGCAGGGGAGTGGAGAGACCCAGTACTTC | CASSFFERQGSGETQYF
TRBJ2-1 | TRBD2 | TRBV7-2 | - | TGTGCCAGCAGCTTGACTAGCGGCAAGAGCTCCTACAATGAGCAGTTCTTC | CASSLTSGKSSYNEQFF
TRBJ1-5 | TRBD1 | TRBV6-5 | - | TGTGCCAGCAGGACGACAGGGCATAGCAATCAGCCCCAGCATTTT | CASRTTGHSNQPQHF
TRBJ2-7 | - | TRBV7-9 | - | TGTGCCAGCAGCTTAGCGGACTCCTACGAGCAGTACTTC | CASSLADSYEQYF
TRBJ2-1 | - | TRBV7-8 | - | TGTGCCAGCAGCTTAGACGCCGGTAGGGGAAAGGGGGAGCAGTTCTTC | CASSLDAGRGKGEQFF
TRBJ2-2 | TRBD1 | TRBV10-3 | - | TGTGCCATCAGGCTGGGACAGGGTGTCCCGAACACCGGGGAGCTGTTTTTT | CAIRLGQGVPNTGELFF
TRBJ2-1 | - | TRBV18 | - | TGTGCCAGCTCACCACTACGGGAGTCCTACAATGAGCAGTTCTTC | CASSPLRESYNEQFF
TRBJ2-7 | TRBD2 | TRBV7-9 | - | TGTGCCAGCAGCAAGCCGATGGGACTAGCGGGAACCTACGAGCAGTACTTC | CASSKPMGLAGTYEQYF
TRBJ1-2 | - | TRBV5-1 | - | TGCGCCAGCAGCAAAACCCAGAACTATGGCTACACCTTC | CASSKTQNYGYTF
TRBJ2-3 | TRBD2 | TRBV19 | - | TGTGCCAGTAGTATGGGGGGAGGGACAGATACGCAGTATTTT | CASSMGGGTDTQYF
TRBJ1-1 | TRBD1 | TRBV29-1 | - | TGCAGCGGGGGGCAGGGGGCGCAAGCTTTCTTT | CSGGQGAQAFF
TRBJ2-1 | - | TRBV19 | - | TGTGCCAGTAGTATTGTATATCGGACTCGAGCCTACAATGAGCAGTTCTTC | CASSIVYRTRAYNEQFF
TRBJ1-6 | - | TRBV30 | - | TGTGCCTGGAGTGAGGGGAGTAATTCACCCCTCCACTTT | CAWSEGSNSPLHF
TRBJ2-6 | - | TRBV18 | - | TGTGCCAGCTCACATTCGACGCGGCTAGTTACTGGGGCCAACGTCCTGACTTTC | CASSHSTRLVTGANVLTF
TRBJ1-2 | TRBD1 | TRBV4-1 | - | TGCGCCAGCAGCCACCTACAGGGGAACGGCTACACCTTC | CASSHLQGNGYTF
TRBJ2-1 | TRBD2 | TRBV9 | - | TGTGCCAGCAGCGTCCTAGCGGGAGCTTTGGACAATGAGCAGTTCTTC | CASSVLAGALDNEQFF
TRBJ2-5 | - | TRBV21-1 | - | TGTGCCAGCAGCGCCGGTGTTCAGGGGAGGCGGGAGACCCAGTACTTC | CASSAGVQGRRETQYF
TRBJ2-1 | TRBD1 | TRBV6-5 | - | TGTGCCAGCAGCCCCACAGGGGGCTCCTACAATGAGCAGTTCTTC | CASSPTGGSYNEQFF
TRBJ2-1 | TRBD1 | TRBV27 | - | TGTGCCAGCAGTTTATTTTCCAGGGGGCTGTCGGGCAATGAGCAGTTCTTC | CASSLFSRGLSGNEQFF
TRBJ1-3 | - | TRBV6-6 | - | TGTGCCAGCAGTTACTCTGGGGCCGGAAACACCATATATTTT | CASSYSGAGNTIYF
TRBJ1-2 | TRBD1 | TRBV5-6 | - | TGTGCCAGCAGCTCTAGACAGGGAGGGGGCTATGGCTACACCTTC | CASSSRQGGGYGYTF
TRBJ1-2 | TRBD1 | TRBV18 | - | TGTGCCAGCTCAACCAACAGGGGACAGGGGGCGATTGGCTACACCTTC | CASSTNRGQGAIGYTF
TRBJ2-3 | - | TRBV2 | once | TGTGCCAGCACCGGTGGACAATTCGCCACGCAGTATTTT | CASTGGQFATQYF
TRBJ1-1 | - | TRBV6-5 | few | TGTGCCAGCAGCTCCCAGGTGTACACTGAAGCTTTCTTT | CASSSQVYTEAFF